This T cell receptor beta chain was identified during a study of cytomegalovirus exposure and HLA in healthy donors. Study results and caveats: Information on immune exposure was restricted to one variable (CMV serostatus).

This clone was recorded only once. Its antigen remains unknown. The length of the CDR3 is 14 residues. From germline, CDR1 is SGHTA and CDR2 FQGNSA. V dropped 5 bases and J dropped 4 bases, with 12 bases sitting between them. PCR involved 60 Vbeta and 13 Jbeta primers. Sequencing used immunoSEQ multiplex PCR; TCRdb keeps in-frame clones, though not all of them. Seen here are around 120,000 clones, around 77% observed once, and the top ten hold more than 15%. Sample: PBMCs. The TCR comes from a man aged 45-65 years in good health and CMV-seropositive. The chain couples TRBV7-2 to TRBJ1-3; D is undetermined. Here the CDR3 reads CASSTSGSGNTIYF. The CDR3 DNA reads as TGTGCCAGCAGCACAAGCGGGAGCGGAAACACCATATATTTT.